This is a list of T cell receptor beta chains from one sample in a study of cytomegalovirus exposure and HLA in healthy donors. TCRdb's table, derived via immunoSEQ multiplex PCR, lists solely in-frame clones and lacks some. The profile covers 130,000 or so clones, with roughly 72% appearing a single time and 1.8% taken by the ten largest. The material sequenced was PBMCs. These TCRs come from a man aged 35-49 years in good health and CMV-seronegative. Each CDR3 is given with its conserved first and last residue. D genes are given only for firm matches. Clone size, where shown, is once, few, many, or a class for clones that have expanded.

>-|TRBD1|TRBV19|TRBJ2-2
CASQDRANTGELFF
TGTGCCAGCCAAGACAGGGCGAACACCGGGGAGCTGTTTTTT
>-|-|TRBV11-3|TRBJ2-1
CASSRALGDEQFF
TGTGCCAGCAGCCGCGCACTAGGCGATGAGCAGTTCTTC
>-|-|TRBV29-1|TRBJ2-6
CSVEDERSLNYSGANGLTF
TGTAGCGTTGAAGATGAAAGGAGTCTAAACTACTCTGGGGCCAACGGCCTGACTTTC
>-|TRBD2|TRBV29-1|TRBJ2-3
CSVDSASGGTDTQYF
TGCAGCGTTGATAGCGCTAGCGGGGGCACAGATACGCAGTATTTT
>-|TRBD2|TRBV5-6|TRBJ2-3
CASSSQGWLAGTDTQYF
TGTGCCAGCAGCTCTCAGGGGTGGCTAGCGGGAACAGATACGCAGTATTTT
>-|-|TRBV9|TRBJ1-1
CASSPRGRNTEAFF
TGTGCCAGCAGCCCCCGGGGTAGGAACACTGAAGCTTTCTTT
>-|-|TRBV9|TRBJ2-7
CASSVDVLSYEQYF
TGTGCCAGCAGCGTAGACGTACTCTCCTACGAGCAGTACTTC
>-|TRBD1|TRBV11-3|TRBJ2-1
CASSSRTGTGGNEQFF
TGTGCCAGCAGCTCCAGAACCGGGACAGGGGGCAATGAGCAGTTCTTC
>-|-|TRBV5-4|TRBJ2-3
CASSPWRGSTDTQYF
TGTGCCAGCAGCCCGTGGCGGGGTAGCACAGATACGCAGTATTTT
>-|TRBD1|TRBV27|TRBJ2-5
CASSFDRGRRETQYF
TGTGCCAGCAGTTTCGACAGGGGGAGGAGAGAGACCCAGTACTTC
>-|TRBD1|TRBV11-1|TRBJ2-3
CASSRGQGTDTQYF
TGTGCCAGCAGCCGCGGACAGGGCACAGATACGCAGTATTTT
>few|TRBD1|TRBV10-3|TRBJ2-3
CAIRVRGGLDTQYF
TGTGCCATCAGGGTTCGAGGGGGCCTGGATACGCAGTATTTT
>-|-|TRBV10-2|TRBJ2-3
CASSESPGRRDLSTDTQYF
TGCGCCAGCAGTGAGTCCCCCGGGCGGCGGGACCTTAGCACAGATACGCAGTATTTT
>-|-|TRBV10-2|TRBJ2-7
CASSEGFPRTYEQYF
TGCGCCAGCAGCGAGGGGTTCCCCAGGACTTACGAGCAGTACTTC
>-|-|TRBV5-8|TRBJ2-3
CASSLAHPGGLRSTDTQYF
TGTGCCAGCAGCTTGGCCCACCCCGGCGGACTCCGCAGCACAGATACGCAGTATTTT
>few|-|TRBV27|TRBJ2-4
CASSFGAKNIQYF
TGTGCCAGCAGTTTCGGAGCCAAAAACATTCAGTACTTC
>-|TRBD2|TRBV6-5|TRBJ2-5
CASRPLAGEVQYF
TGTGCCAGCAGACCACTAGCGGGGGAGGTCCAGTACTTC
>-|-|TRBV5-6|TRBJ2-7
CASSPGGGSYEQYF
TGTGCCAGCAGCCCGGGGGGCGGCTCCTACGAGCAGTACTTC
>-|TRBD2|TRBV19|TRBJ2-1
CASSSSGRTNEQFF
TGTGCCAGTAGCAGTAGCGGGAGAACCAATGAGCAGTTCTTC
>-|TRBD2|TRBV4-2|TRBJ2-7
CASSAGLAAVMYEQYF
TGTGCCAGCAGCGCCGGACTAGCGGCTGTAATGTACGAGCAGTACTTC
>-|TRBD1|TRBV5-5|TRBJ2-3
CASSSGTGVGPDTQYF
TGTGCCAGCAGCTCAGGGACAGGTGTGGGCCCAGATACGCAGTATTTT
>-|TRBD1|TRBV6-5|TRBJ2-2
CASRPGQGVAGELFF
TGTGCCAGCAGGCCGGGACAGGGGGTTGCCGGGGAGCTGTTTTTT
>-|TRBD1|TRBV19|TRBJ1-1
CASSILPGQGAGEAFF
TGTGCCAGTAGTATCTTACCGGGACAGGGGGCCGGTGAAGCTTTCTTT
>-|-|TRBV14|TRBJ2-7
CASSLGESVAYEQYF
TGTGCCAGCAGTCTCGGGGAGAGTGTGGCCTACGAGCAGTACTTC
>-|TRBD1|TRBV7-8|TRBJ2-5
CASSPGQGGETQYF
TGTGCCAGCAGCCCGGGACAGGGAGGAGAGACCCAGTACTTC
>few|-|TRBV6-1|TRBJ2-7
CASSEGGAQGYEQYF
TGTGCCAGCAGTGAAGGCGGGGCCCAGGGCTACGAGCAGTACTTC
>-|TRBD2|TRBV15|TRBJ2-3
CATSRSGLAGDDTQYF
TGTGCCACCAGCAGATCCGGACTAGCGGGGGATGATACGCAGTATTTT
>-|-|TRBV7-9|TRBJ2-7
CSSSPQAGLEQYF
TGTTCCAGCAGCCCGCAGGCAGGGCTCGAGCAGTACTTC
>-|-|TRBV4-1|TRBJ2-7
CASSSAAETSSYEQYF
TGCGCCAGCAGCTCTGCTGCAGAAACCAGCTCCTACGAGCAGTACTTC
>-|-|TRBV28|TRBJ2-7
CASSLNSEQYF
TGTGCCAGCAGTCTCAACTCGGAGCAGTACTTC
>few|TRBD1|TRBV10-3|TRBJ2-7
CAISGTGETYEQYF
TGTGCCATCAGTGGGACAGGGGAGACCTACGAGCAGTACTTC
>once|TRBD2|TRBV28|TRBJ2-5
CASSRSGTSEPPWETQYF
TGTGCCAGCAGTCGTTCCGGGACTAGCGAACCACCCTGGGAGACCCAGTACTTC
>-|TRBD1|TRBV19|TRBJ1-1
CASSIGTGSYTEAFF
TGTGCCAGTAGTATAGGGACAGGGTCGTACACTGAAGCTTTCTTT
>once|TRBD2|TRBV27|TRBJ2-7
CASKTSGLAYEQYF
TGTGCCAGCAAAACATCGGGACTAGCCTACGAGCAGTACTTC
>-|TRBD1|TRBV7-8|TRBJ2-7
CASSFDRDGYEQYF
TGTGCCAGCAGCTTCGACAGGGATGGTTACGAGCAGTACTTC
>-|-|TRBV6-5|TRBJ1-2
CASSYSTGRKNYGYTF
TGTGCCAGCAGTTACTCGACGGGGAGAAAGAACTATGGCTACACCTTC
>-|TRBD1|TRBV11-2|TRBJ2-5
CASSLRGQGLETQYF
TGTGCCAGCAGCCTACGGGGACAGGGGCTAGAGACCCAGTACTTC
>-|-|TRBV29-1|TRBJ2-4
CSVWAPRGQDDANIQYF
TGCAGCGTTTGGGCCCCGCGGGGCCAGGATGACGCGAACATTCAGTACTTC
>-|TRBD2|TRBV7-2|TRBJ2-2
CASSSGLAGRTGELFF
TGTGCCAGCAGCTCGGGACTAGCGGGGAGGACCGGGGAGCTGTTTTTT
>-|-|TRBV28|TRBJ1-5
CASSYGGSSQPQHF
TGTGCCAGCAGCTATGGGGGGAGTTCTCAGCCCCAGCATTTT
>-|-|TRBV5-1|TRBJ1-1
CASSTTPGGTEAFF
TGCGCCAGCAGCACAACCCCGGGGGGTACTGAAGCTTTCTTT
>-|-|TRBV14|TRBJ1-1
CASSPWVTETNTEAFF
TGTGCCAGCAGCCCCTGGGTGACAGAGACTAACACTGAAGCTTTCTTT